The 32 T cell receptor beta chains listed next were all sequenced from one sample in a study of blood T cells in healthy people across ages. A J-beta primer mix and a sample-barcoded 5' primer were used in a second PCR of roughly 7 to 12 cycles. TCRdb ran MiXCR on the 5' RACE reads and lists one entry per CDR3 protein. The sample yields fewer than 1,000,000 distinct CDR3 sequences, around 43% seen once. Material for sequencing was blood. Every receptor here comes from a man in his 60s in good health.

The genes are TRBV9 and TRBJ2-3; 7 nucleotides align to TRBD1. J gave up 5 bases and V 0 bases, and 3 bases lay outside the gene matches. The CDR3 runs to 14 residues. Per the germline V gene, CDR1 is SGDLS and CDR2 is YYNGEE. The CDR3 nucleotides read TGTGCCAGCAGCGTAGACCCAGGGGGAGATACGCAGTATTTT. It encodes CASSVDPGGDTQYF.

This chain joins TRBV29-1 and TRBJ1-2; D possibly corresponds to TRBD1 (5 bases). V gave up 4 bases and J gave up 4 bases, with 16 bases separating them. Germline V gene data show CDR1 as SQVTM and CDR2 as ANQGSEA. The CDR3 has 14 residues. CDR3 nucleotides: TGCAGCGTTGTGCCCCTTGGGGGTCGCTATGGCTACACCTTC. Translated, it gives CSVVPLGGRYGYTF.

Only a few counts were recorded for this clonotype. The rearrangement joins TRBV20-1 to TRBJ1-6, with 9 nucleotides matching TRBD1. The CDR3 contains 14 residues. Trimming cost V 6 bases and J 10 bases; bases outside gene matches: 10. Germline V gene lookup returns CDR1 DFQATT and CDR2 SNEGSKA (reference sequence). CDR3 sequence reads: CSATDRGSGSPLHF. CDR3 bases: TGCAGTGCGACCGACAGGGGGTCAGGCTCACCCCTCCACTTT.

The rearrangement links TRBV20-1 to TRBJ2-5; 9 bases are a match to TRBD2. CDR3 length: 13 residues. Germline CDR1 reads DFQATT; CDR2 reads SNEGSKA (reference sequence). J was trimmed by 5 bases and V by 5 bases; bases with no gene match: 6. The chain's CDR3 is CSAGTSGQETQYF. The CDR3 region has the DNA TGCAGTGCTGGAACTAGCGGGCAGGAGACCCAGTACTTC.

The rearrangement uses TRBV7-2 and TRBJ1-1, with TRBD1 matching 11 bases. The CDR3 contains 13 residues. V dropped 8 bases and J dropped 5; count of bases not matched to a gene: 4. The germline V gene encodes CDR1 SGHTA and CDR2 FQGNSA. CDR3 protein: CASWDRGGTEAFF. Here the CDR3 DNA reads TGTGCCAGCTGGGACAGGGGGGGAACTGAAGCTTTCTTT.

This clonotype has just a few counts. CDR3 in amino acids: CASSPPDTKTYEQYF. The CDR3 DNA follows: TGTGCCAGCAGCCCACCGGACACCAAAACCTACGAGCAGTACTTC. The chain uses TRBV7-9 and TRBJ2-7, with D possibly matching TRBD1 (5 bases). The CDR3 is made up of 15 amino acids. Per germline, CDR1 SEHNR and CDR2 FQNEAQ (reference sequence). The germline V and J ends were trimmed by 5 bases and 2 bases, with 16 bases remaining between them.

Only a few counts were recorded for this clonotype. The J gene is TRBJ2-7, the V gene TRBV4-3; 9 bases are shared with TRBD1. CDR3 length: 16 residues. V was clipped by 0 bases and J by 2 bases; unmatched bases: 5. The germline V gene has CDR1 LGHNA and CDR2 YSLEER. In DNA, the CDR3 is TGCGCCAGCAGCCAAGATAGGACAGGGGTGACCTACGAGCAGTACTTC. Amino acids: CASSQDRTGVTYEQYF.

A note on this clonotype: The junction differs from germline at one of its ends, possibly a read error. The chain recombines TRBV20-1 with TRBJ1-1; D is perhaps TRBD1 (5 bases). This CDR3 comprises 14 residues. Germline CDR1 is DFQATT and CDR2 is SNEGSKA (reference sequence). The CDR3 nucleotides read TGCGGTGCTAGAGATTGGTCAGGGTACACTGAAGCTTTCTTT. This codes for CGARDWSGYTEAFF.

This clonotype was observed a handful of times. V and J are TRBV20-1 and TRBJ1-5; D unclear. From germline, CDR1 is DFQATT and CDR2 SNEGSKA (reference sequence). Trimming pared 7 bases from V and 0 bases from J, leaving 10 bases between. This CDR3 region has 13 residues. As DNA, the CDR3 is TGCAGTGGAAGAAGAGGTAGCAATCAGCCCCAGCATTTT. It encodes CSGRRGSNQPQHF.

The chain has TRBV11-2 and TRBJ2-2; maybe TRBD2 (7 bases). The CDR3 is 17 residues long. Trimming left V 1 base short and J 1 base short, with 13 bases between. CDR1 and CDR2 (germline): SGHAT, FQNNGV. Here the CDR3 reads CASSLAWGGQNTGELFF. The CDR3 DNA reads TGTGCCAGCAGCTTAGCGTGGGGGGGACAGAACACCGGGGAGCTGTTTTTT.

In regard to this clonotype: Mismatch with germline at one junction end may stem from a read error. V and J are TRBV20-1 and TRBJ2-7, with TRBD2 identical over 9 bases. The germline V gene encodes CDR1 DFQATT and CDR2 SNEGSKA (reference sequence). The CDR3 is made up of 16 amino acids. CDR3 nucleotide sequence: TGCAGTACTAGGGTTAGCGGGGGAGGCACTGGTAACGAGCAGTACTTC. This codes for CSTRVSGGGTGNEQYF.

The chain carries TRBV29-1 and TRBJ1-2; 8 bases are a match to TRBD1. The CDR3 spans 15 residues. The junction had 10 bases not matched to a gene; V was cut back by 4 bases and J by 3 bases. Germline V lookup: CDR1 SQVTM, CDR2 ANQGSEA. CDR3 nucleotides: TGCAGCGTTGTACGCACAGGGGGATGGGACTATGGCTACACCTTC. Residues: CSVVRTGGWDYGYTF.

There are a few counts of this clonotype. The chain links TRBV18 to TRBJ2-7, with no clear D. The germline CDR1 and CDR2 sequences are KGHSH and LQKENI. The CDR3 covers 14 residues. Deletions cut 5 bases from V and 1 base from J, with 12 bases between. The CDR3 DNA reads TGTGCCAGCTCAGCTGTCGGCCAGTCCTACGAGCAGTACTTC. As protein: CASSAVGQSYEQYF. Supplemented by reference TRBV18 and TRBJ2-7, the full variable domain reads NAGVMQNPRHLVRRRGQEARLRCSPMKGHSHVYWYRQLPEEGLKFMVYLQKENIIDESGMPKERFSAEFPKEGPSILRIQQVVRGDSAAYFCASSAVGQSYEQYFGPGTRLTVT.

The V call is TRBV7-2, the J call TRBJ2-5; 10 nucleotides agree with TRBD1. CDR3 length: 16 residues. CDR1 is SGHTA, CDR2 FQGNSA, per germline. With 5 bases clipped from V and 4 bases from J, the junction kept 10 bases outside the gene matches. The CDR3 reads CASSLLRTGGGETQYF. As DNA, the CDR3 is TGTGCCAGCAGCCTCTTGAGGACAGGGGGGGGAGAGACCCAGTACTTC.

Only a few counts were recorded for this clonotype. The chain recombines TRBV28 with TRBJ2-5; D gene unclear. The germline V gene encodes CDR1 MDHEN and CDR2 SYDVKM. Trimming stripped 3 bases from V and 5 bases from J, with 10 bases between. This CDR3 region has 13 residues. This CDR3 reads CASSLRVIETQYF. CDR3 sequence (DNA): TGTGCCAGCAGTTTGAGAGTTATTGAGACCCAGTACTTC.

The sample holds many counts of this clonotype. This chain links TRBV27 with TRBJ2-6; no firm D call. This CDR3 is built from 16 residues. CDR1 is MNHEY and CDR2 is SMNVEV in the germline V gene (reference sequence). The ends were cut back, 5 bases at V and 0 bases at J, with 11 bases in the middle. The CDR3 is CASSPGLFSGANVLTF. CDR3 bases: TGTGCCAGCAGTCCGGGCCTCTTCTCTGGGGCCAACGTCCTGACTTTC.

The genes are TRBV4-3 and TRBJ1-2, with 9 positions matching TRBD1. The CDR3 is 15 amino acids. J lost 4 bases, V lost 2 bases, and 5 bases had no gene match. The germline V gene has CDR1 LGHNA and CDR2 YSLEER. The CDR3 nucleotides are TGCGCCAGCAGCCAAAATGCACAGGGGGCCTATGGCTACACCTTC. Translated, it gives CASSQNAQGAYGYTF.

The chain recombines TRBV5-4 with TRBJ2-5; 8 bases fit TRBD1. After removal of 0 bases from V and 2 bases from J, the junction contained 3 bases not matched to a gene. Germline V gene lookup returns CDR1 SGHNT and CDR2 YYREEE (reference sequence). There are 15 residues in the CDR3. The CDR3 loop reads CASSLDRTGQETQYF. The CDR3 bases are TGTGCCAGCAGCTTGGATAGGACAGGGCAAGAGACCCAGTACTTC. Based on the CDR3 plus reference TRBV5-4 and TRBJ2-5, the full variable domain is ETGVTQSPTHLIKTRGQQVTLRCSSQSGHNTVSWYQQALGQGPQFIFQYYREEENGRGNFPPRFSGLQFPNYSSELNVNALELDDSALYLCASSLDRTGQETQYFGPGTRLLVL.

Details on this clonotype: One end of the junction varies from germline; a read error may be responsible. The chain employs TRBV6-1 and TRBJ1-6, with no clear D. The CDR3 has 16 residues. Germline CDR1 and CDR2: MNHNS and SASEGT. This CDR3 reads CTSSVSGWVEGAPLHF. Here the CDR3 DNA reads TGTACCAGCAGTGTCTCGGGGTGGGTGGAAGGCGCACCCCTCCACTTT.

This rearrangement joins TRBV20-1 to TRBJ2-5, with TRBD2 identical over 7 bases. V was clipped by 8 bases and J by 4 bases; unmatched bases: 10. CDR3 length: 13 amino acids. CDR1 and CDR2 from the germline V gene are DFQATT and SNEGSKA (reference sequence). CDR3 DNA sequence: TGCAGTCAAATGGGGGGGGGTATAGAGACCCAGTACTTC. This encodes CSQMGGGIETQYF.

The CDR3 DNA sequence: TGCGCCAGCAGCCAAGCGTCCTTTTCTGGGGCCAACGTCCTGACTTTC. Translated: CASSQASFSGANVLTF. The chain employs TRBV4-3 and TRBJ2-6; no reliable D call. Trimming stripped 1 base from V and 1 base from J, with 8 bases between. The germline V gene has CDR1 LGHNA and CDR2 YSLEER. The CDR3 runs 16 residues.

This clonotype was detected a few times. This chain connects TRBV7-9 to TRBJ2-5; a possible D gene is TRBD2 (6 bases). Germline V gives CDR1 SEHNR, CDR2 FQNEAQ (reference sequence). Between the trimmed V and J ends, which lost 1 base and 0 bases, there was a span of 9 bases. This CDR3 region has 15 residues. This CDR3 reads CASSLGTIHQETQYF. CDR3 in DNA: TGTGCCAGCAGCTTAGGGACTATCCACCAAGAGACCCAGTACTTC. Supplemented by reference TRBV7-9 and TRBJ2-5, the full variable domain reads DTGVSQNPRHKITKRGQNVTFRCDPISEHNRLYWYRQTLGQGPEFLTYFQNEAQLEKSRLLSDRFSAERPKGSFSTLEIQRTEQGDSAMYLCASSLGTIHQETQYFGPGTRLLVL.

The rearrangement links TRBV10-2 to TRBJ1-5; TRBD1 matches 11 bases. The CDR3 contains 14 residues. Per germline, CDR1 WSHSY and CDR2 SAAADI. Germline trimming cut 7 bases from V and 2 bases from J; bases unmatched to any gene: 1. CDR3 bases: TGCGCCAGCAAGGGACAGGGGGGCAATCAGCCCCAGCATTTT. It specifies CASKGQGGNQPQHF.

This clonotype was seen a handful of times. The gene calls are TRBV7-9 and TRBJ1-5; 10 nucleotides align to TRBD1. The CDR3 totals 14 residues. The germline CDR1 and CDR2 sequences are SEHNR and FQNEAQ (reference sequence). V lost 3 bases and J lost 7; bases outside the gene matches: 3. CDR3 sequence reads: CASSFGTGEQPQHF. The DNA for the CDR3 is TGTGCCAGCAGCTTCGGGACAGGGGAACAGCCCCAGCATTTT.

This sequence joins TRBV3-1 and TRBJ2-3, with D perhaps being TRBD1 or TRBD2 (5 bases each). Trimming took off 5 bases at V and 3 bases at J, with 15 bases between the two ends. The CDR3 contains 15 residues. Germline assignment: CDR1 LGHDT and CDR2 YNNKEL (reference sequence). The CDR3 loop is CASSYGTSHTDTQYF. CDR3 nucleotides: TGTGCCAGCAGCTATGGGACGTCCCATACAGATACGCAGTATTTT.

There are a few counts of this clonotype. The chain recombines TRBV20-1 with TRBJ1-5; tentative D call: TRBD1 (5 bases). Trimming stripped 6 bases from V and 4 bases from J, with 10 bases between. Germline V gene data show CDR1 as DFQATT and CDR2 as SNEGSKA (reference sequence). There are 12 residues in the CDR3. CDR3 coding DNA: TGCAGTGCCCAGACAGCGAATCAGCCCCAGCATTTT. This encodes CSAQTANQPQHF.

This chain connects TRBV7-9 to TRBJ2-3; 14 bases are a match to TRBD2. The CDR3 runs to 15 residues. CDR1 SEHNR and CDR2 FQNEAQ come from the germline V gene (reference sequence). The J segment lost 5 bases and the V segment lost 4 bases, leaving 2 bases of the junction unmatched. The CDR3 protein is CASSWTSGGQDTQYF. The CDR3 coding sequence is TGTGCCAGCAGCTGGACTAGCGGGGGGCAAGATACGCAGTATTTT.

The rearrangement uses TRBV7-2 and TRBJ2-5, with D tentatively TRBD2 (7 bases). This CDR3 region has 14 residues. Germline V gene data show CDR1 as SGHTA and CDR2 as FQGNSA. V lost 10 bases and J lost 4, with 19 bases in between. In DNA, the CDR3 is TGTGCCACTGGGCGGGGGCGCGAATCAGAGACCCAGTACTTC. Translation gives CATGRGRESETQYF. The full variable domain, in which reference TRBV7-2 and TRBJ2-5 provide the parts outside the CDR3, is GAGVSQSPSNKVTEKGKDVELRCDPISGHTALYWYRQSLGQGLEFLIYFQGNSAPDKSGLPSDRFSAERTGGSVSTLTIQRTQQEDSAVYLCATGRGRESETQYFGPGTRLLVL.

The rearrangement links TRBV4-3 to TRBJ2-7; D is uncertain. The CDR3 loop spans 14 amino acids. Germline V CDR1 and CDR2: LGHNA, YSLEER. Trimming removed 0 bases from V and 3 bases from J, with 9 bases in between. CDR3 loop: CASSQDRSNYEQYF. The CDR3 region has the DNA TGCGCCAGCAGCCAAGATAGGAGTAACTACGAGCAGTACTTC.

This clonotype was seen a handful of times. The V and J genes are TRBV29-1 and TRBJ2-7; TRBD1 matches at 9 bases. Germline loops: CDR1 SQVTM, CDR2 ANQGSEA. The CDR3 spans 16 residues. J was trimmed by 4 bases and V by 6 bases; bases with no gene match: 16. CDR3 in DNA: TGCAGCGTAACGGTGGGCTCGGGACAGGGATCTTACGAGCAGTACTTC. Translation gives CSVTVGSGQGSYEQYF.

The rearrangement joins TRBV29-1 to TRBJ2-3, with a weak D call TRBD2 (5 bases). This CDR3 has 13 amino acids. Between the trimmed V and J ends, which lost 7 bases and 2 bases, there was a span of 13 bases. Per germline, CDR1 SQVTM and CDR2 ANQGSEA. The CDR3, as DNA: TGCAGCGCCCGGGGTCGGTTCACAGATACGCAGTATTTT. Its protein is CSARGRFTDTQYF.

The chain employs TRBV2 and TRBJ1-6; possible D gene TRBD1, 5 bases. V was cut by 7 bases and J by 0 bases, with 10 bases left in between. The germline gives CDR1 SNHLY, CDR2 FYNNEI. This CDR3 spans 15 amino acids. The DNA of the CDR3 is TGTGCCAGCACGGGGGAGGGCTCCTATAATTCACCCCTCCACTTT. Translating it yields CASTGEGSYNSPLHF.